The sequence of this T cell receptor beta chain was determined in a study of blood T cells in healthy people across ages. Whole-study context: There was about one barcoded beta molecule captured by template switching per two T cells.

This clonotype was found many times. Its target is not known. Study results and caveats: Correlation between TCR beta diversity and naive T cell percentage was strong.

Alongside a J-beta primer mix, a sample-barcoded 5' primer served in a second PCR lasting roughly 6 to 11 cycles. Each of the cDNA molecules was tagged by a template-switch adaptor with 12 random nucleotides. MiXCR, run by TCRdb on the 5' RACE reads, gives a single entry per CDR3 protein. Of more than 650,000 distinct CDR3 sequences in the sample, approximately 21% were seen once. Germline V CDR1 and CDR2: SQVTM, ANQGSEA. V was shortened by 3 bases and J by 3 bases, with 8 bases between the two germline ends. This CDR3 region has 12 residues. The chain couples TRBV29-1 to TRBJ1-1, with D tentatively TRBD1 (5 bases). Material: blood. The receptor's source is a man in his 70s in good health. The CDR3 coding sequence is TGCAGCGTTGACAGGGTGGACACTGAAGCTTTCTTT. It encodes CSVDRVDTEAFF.